A single sample gave rise to the 22 T cell receptor beta chains below, sequenced in a study of graft-versus-host responses after intestinal transplantation. Antigens for these TCRs are unknown. The table came from immunoSEQ multiplex PCR; TCRdb's copy has only in-frame clones and leaves some out. The sample holds around 110,000 clones, just over 90% seen once. This sample comprised unstimulated CD4+ T cells sorted from spleen or lymph node cells, obtained before transplant. These receptors all stem from a human donor who was the organ donor for an intestinal transplant.

The chain is built from TRBV7-9 and TRBJ2-1; D gene unclear. There are 14 residues in the CDR3. The germline V gene encodes CDR1 SEHNR and CDR2 FQNEAQ (reference sequence). V was trimmed by 10 bases and J by 0 bases, leaving 13 bases between them. The CDR3 nucleotides are TGTGCCACACCAGTCCGCAGCTCCTACAATGAGCAGTTCTTC. This codes for CATPVRSSYNEQFF.

This clone turned up a few times. The rearrangement joins TRBV28 to TRBJ2-5; D tentatively fits TRBD1 or TRBD2 (5 bases each). The germline V gene has CDR1 MDHEN and CDR2 SYDVKM. The V end lost 2 bases, the J end lost 5 bases, and 15 bases lay between the germline ends. This CDR3 contains 15 residues. CDR3 loop: CASSLGGSRGETQYF. DNA of the CDR3: TGTGCCAGCAGTTTAGGGGGTAGTCGCGGGGAGACCCAGTACTTC.

The chain uses TRBV27 and TRBJ2-7, with D perhaps given as TRBD1 or TRBD2 (6 bases each). The ends were cut back, 2 bases at V and 3 bases at J, with 8 bases in the middle. The V gene's germline CDR1 is MNHEY and CDR2 SMNVEV (reference sequence). This CDR3 contains 13 residues. The DNA for the CDR3 is TGTGCCAGCAGTTTAAAGGGGGGCTACGAGCAGTACTTC. It yields the protein CASSLKGGYEQYF.

The chain joins TRBV7-3 to TRBJ2-1; 8 nucleotides match TRBD1. CDR1 is SGHTA and CDR2 is FQGTGA in the germline V gene. This CDR3 has 11 residues. With V trimmed by 4 bases and J by 10 bases, 0 bases remained unmatched. CDR3 bases: TGTGCCAGCAGCTCAGGGGGCGAGCAGTTCTTC. This translates into CASSSGGEQFF.

The CDR3 is CASDATSGGEGELFF. CDR3 nucleotides: TGTGCCAGCGACGCCACTAGTGGGGGGGAGGGGGAGCTGTTTTTT. This chain uses TRBV6-5 with TRBJ2-2; 7 bases align to TRBD2. From germline, CDR1 is MNHEY and CDR2 SVGAGI. The CDR3 totals 15 residues. Unmatched junction bases numbered 14, after V lost 8 bases and J lost 8 bases.

The rearrangement links TRBV2 to TRBJ2-3; 11 nucleotides match TRBD1. Trimming removed 10 bases from V and 3 bases from J; junction bases left unmatched: 3. The CDR3 is made up of 13 amino acids. Germline V gene data show CDR1 as SNHLY and CDR2 as FYNNEI. The CDR3 region is CATGQGATDTQYF. The CDR3 bases are TGTGCCACCGGACAGGGGGCAACAGATACGCAGTATTTT. Full variable domain (remainder filled in from reference TRBV2 and TRBJ2-3): EPEVTQTPSHQVTQMGQEVILRCVPISNHLYFYWYRQILGQKVEFLVSFYNNEISEKSEIFDDQFSVERPDGSNFTLKIRSTKLEDSAMYFCATGQGATDTQYFGPGTRLTVL.

The chain carries TRBV14 and TRBJ2-3, with 9 positions matching TRBD2. Per germline, CDR1 SGHDN and CDR2 FVKESK. The length of the CDR3 is 15 residues. With V trimmed by 2 bases and J by 2 bases, 2 bases remained unmatched. CDR3 nucleotides: TGTGCCAGCAGCCAATGGGGACTAGCCACAGATACGCAGTATTTT. Its protein is CASSQWGLATDTQYF.

The V call is TRBV7-9, the J call TRBJ1-3; no clear D gene. This CDR3 comprises 16 residues. The V gene's germline CDR1 is SEHNR and CDR2 FQNEAQ (reference sequence). V lost 3 bases and J lost 0, with 12 bases in between. This CDR3 is CASSLLSASSGNTIYF. CDR3 nucleotides: TGTGCCAGCAGCTTGCTTTCGGCAAGCTCTGGAAACACCATATATTTT.

The chain joins TRBV5-4 to TRBJ1-2; D gene ambiguous. The CDR3 runs to 15 residues. Looked up from germline, CDR1 is SGHNT and CDR2 is YYREEE (reference sequence). Between the trimmed V and J ends, which lost 1 base and 8 bases, there was a span of 18 bases. The CDR3 DNA reads TGTGCCAGCAGCTTGTTTTTGGCGGGCCGTGAAGGCTACACCTTC. Protein sequence: CASSLFLAGREGYTF.

This sequence joins TRBV11-3 and TRBJ1-4; no reliable D call. Trimming removed 5 bases at V and 7 bases at J, with 14 bases between. Germline CDR1 is SGHNT and CDR2 is YENEEA. This CDR3 has 14 amino acids. CDR3 region: CASSPGREGEKLFF. The CDR3, as DNA: TGTGCCAGCAGCCCGGGTAGGGAGGGTGAAAAACTGTTTTTT. The variable domain in full, completed from reference TRBV11-3 and TRBJ1-4, reads EAGVVQSPRYKIIEKKQPVAFWCNPISGHNTLYWYLQNLGQGPELLIRYENEEAVDDSQLPKDRFSAERLKGVDSTLKIQPAELGDSAVYLCASSPGREGEKLFFGSGTQLSVL.

The chain uses TRBV4-2 and TRBJ2-1; D possibly corresponds to TRBD2 (5 bases). The V and J ends lost 1 base and 9 bases respectively, with 13 bases between them. The CDR3 covers 14 residues. From germline, CDR1 is LGHNA and CDR2 YNFKEQ. The CDR3 region is CASSQGEKGAEQFF. CDR3 DNA sequence: TGTGCCAGCAGCCAAGGGGAAAAGGGAGCTGAGCAGTTCTTC.

This clone has only one observation. CDR3 region: CASSQERLSSGRFHEQYF. The CDR3 region has the DNA TGCGCCAGCAGCCAAGAACGATTGTCGAGCGGGAGATTCCACGAGCAGTACTTC. This chain joins TRBV4-1 and TRBJ2-7, with 8 bases fitting TRBD2. Trimming cost V 0 bases and J 5 bases; bases outside gene matches: 15. The CDR3 sequence is 18 residues long. From germline, CDR1 is MGHRA and CDR2 YSYEKL.

This chain joins TRBV5-8 and TRBJ1-1; D possibly corresponds to TRBD1 (6 bases). In germline, CDR1 is SGHTS, CDR2 YDEGEE. The V end lost 4 bases, the J end lost 2 bases, and 18 bases lay between the germline ends. CDR3 length equals 16 residues. DNA of the CDR3: TGTGCCAGCAGCCGGGGACAACCGGTCCTTAACACTGAAGCTTTCTTT. Amino acids: CASSRGQPVLNTEAFF.

In its sample, this clone was seen once. This chain joins TRBV4-2 and TRBJ2-3; TRBD2 aligns across 7 bases. The CDR3 is 16 residues long. V lost 0 bases to trimming and J lost 4 bases; unmatched junction nucleotides: 7. In germline, CDR1 is LGHNA, CDR2 YNFKEQ. The chain's CDR3 is CASSQDWAGEPDTQYF. The CDR3 DNA reads as TGTGCCAGCAGCCAAGATTGGGCGGGAGAGCCAGATACGCAGTATTTT.

The chain combines TRBV5-1 with TRBJ2-3; unclear D gene. V dropped 7 bases and J dropped 4 bases, with 10 bases sitting between them. The CDR3 consists of 12 residues. Germline CDR1 is SGHRS and CDR2 is YFSETQ. The CDR3 sequence: CASWDKPDTQYF. The CDR3, as DNA: TGCGCCAGCTGGGATAAGCCAGATACGCAGTATTTT.

In its sample, this clone was seen once. V gene TRBV5-1 combines with J gene TRBJ1-3; 9 bases map to TRBD1. The V gene end was trimmed by 4 bases and the J gene end by 9 bases; junction bases not matched to a gene: 11. The CDR3 has 15 residues. Germline V gene sequence: CDR1 SGHRS, CDR2 YFSETQ. DNA of the CDR3: TGCGCCAGCAGCCCCCATCCGGGACAGGGTACCACCATATATTTT. As protein: CASSPHPGQGTTIYF. Combining the CDR3 with reference TRBV5-1 and TRBJ1-3 gives the whole variable domain KAGVTQTPRYLIKTRGQQVTLSCSPISGHRSVSWYQQTPGQGLQFLFEYFSETQRNKGNFPGRFSGRQFSNSRSEMNVSTLELGDSALYLCASSPHPGQGTTIYFGEGSWLTVV.

The chain has TRBV30 and TRBJ2-2; D unresolved. Trimming cost V 1 base and J 3 bases, with 9 bases left between them. The CDR3 length is 14 residues. Germline V gene sequence: CDR1 GTSNPN, CDR2 SVGIG (reference sequence). Written as DNA, the CDR3 is TGTGCCTGGAGTGCCAACCGACACACCGGGGAGCTGTTTTTT. Translated, it gives CAWSANRHTGELFF.

V usage is TRBV2 and J usage is TRBJ2-7, with D possibly matching TRBD2 (5 bases). This CDR3 is built from 12 residues. The germline V and J ends were trimmed by 8 bases and 5 bases, with 13 bases remaining between them. Germline V gene data show CDR1 as SNHLY and CDR2 as FYNNEI. The CDR3 DNA sequence: TGTGCCAGCGACCGGGATCGGAACGAGCAGTACTTC. Translated: CASDRDRNEQYF.

This chain links TRBV4-2 with TRBJ2-3, with D uncertain. V gave up 5 bases and J gave up 0 bases, with 9 bases separating them. Germline assignment: CDR1 LGHNA and CDR2 YNFKEQ. The CDR3 sequence is 14 residues long. In DNA form, the CDR3 reads TGTGCCAGCAGCTTCGACATCAGCACAGATACGCAGTATTTT. Translated, it gives CASSFDISTDTQYF.

The chain employs TRBV5-1 and TRBJ1-3; D remains unclear. From germline, CDR1 is SGHRS and CDR2 YFSETQ. V was clipped by 0 bases and J by 2 bases, with 6 bases between them. There are 14 residues in the CDR3. CDR3 coding DNA: TGCGCCAGCAGCTTGGGCTTTACTGGAAACACCATATATTTT. It translates to CASSLGFTGNTIYF.

The V and J genes are TRBV4-3 and TRBJ2-1; 12 bases match TRBD2. Germline CDR1 reads LGHNA; CDR2 reads YSLEER. The CDR3 contains 18 residues. Trimming at V came to 3 bases and at J to 2 bases, leaving 8 bases not matched to a gene. The CDR3 bases are TGCGCCAGCAGCCATGGGACTAGCGGGTCAGCCGCCTACAATGAGCAGTTCTTC. It encodes CASSHGTSGSAAYNEQFF.

Of note for this clone: One junction end does not reproduce the germline sequence, and a read error may be involved. The chain recombines TRBV5-1 with TRBJ2-1, with D possibly TRBD2 on 6 matching bases. There are 14 residues in the CDR3. Germline CDR1 SGHRS, CDR2 YFSETQ. This CDR3 reads CASSGGTDYNEGVF. CDR3 coding DNA: TGCGCCAGCAGCGGAGGGACGGATTACAATGAAGGGGTCTTC.